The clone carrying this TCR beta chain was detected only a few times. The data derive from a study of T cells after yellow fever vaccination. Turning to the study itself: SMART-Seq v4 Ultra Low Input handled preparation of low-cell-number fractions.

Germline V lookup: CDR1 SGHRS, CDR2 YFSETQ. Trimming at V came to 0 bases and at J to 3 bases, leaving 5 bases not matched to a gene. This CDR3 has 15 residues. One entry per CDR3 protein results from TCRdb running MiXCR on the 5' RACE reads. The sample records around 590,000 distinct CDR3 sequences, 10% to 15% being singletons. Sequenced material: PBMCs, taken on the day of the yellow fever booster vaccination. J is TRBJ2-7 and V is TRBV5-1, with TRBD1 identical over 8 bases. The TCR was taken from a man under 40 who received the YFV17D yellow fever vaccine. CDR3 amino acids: CASSLEAGGFYEQYF. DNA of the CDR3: TGCGCCAGCAGCTTGGAGGCAGGGGGCTTCTACGAGCAGTACTTC.